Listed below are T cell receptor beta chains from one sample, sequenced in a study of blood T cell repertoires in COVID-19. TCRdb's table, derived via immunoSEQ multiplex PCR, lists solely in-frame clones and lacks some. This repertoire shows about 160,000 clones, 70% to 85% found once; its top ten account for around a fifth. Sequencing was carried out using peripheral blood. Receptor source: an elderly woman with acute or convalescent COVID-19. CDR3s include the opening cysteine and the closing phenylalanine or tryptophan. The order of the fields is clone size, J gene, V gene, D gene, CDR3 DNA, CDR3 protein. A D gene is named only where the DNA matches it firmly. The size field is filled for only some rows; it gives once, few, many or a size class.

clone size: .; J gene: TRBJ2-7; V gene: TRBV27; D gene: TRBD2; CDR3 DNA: TGTGCCAGCAGGCGGGGGGATGACCCGGCCGCCTACGAGCAGTACTTC; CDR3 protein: CASRRGDDPAAYEQYF
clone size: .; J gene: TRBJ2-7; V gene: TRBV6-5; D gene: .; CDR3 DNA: TGTGCCAGCAGTTACTCTGCGGGGAAGAATTTCTACGAGCAGTACTTC; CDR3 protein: CASSYSAGKNFYEQYF
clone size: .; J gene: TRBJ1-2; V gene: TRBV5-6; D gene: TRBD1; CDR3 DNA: TGTGCCAGCAGCCAGACAGGGTATGGCTACACCTTC; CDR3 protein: CASSQTGYGYTF
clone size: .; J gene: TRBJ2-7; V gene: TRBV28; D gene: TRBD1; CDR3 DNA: TGTGCCAGCAGTTCGGATCCGGGACAGGGTCTCGGATGGGAGCAGTACTTC; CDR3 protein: CASSSDPGQGLGWEQYF
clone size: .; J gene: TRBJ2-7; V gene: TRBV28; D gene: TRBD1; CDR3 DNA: TGTGCCAGCAGTCCATGGGACAGCGAGTTGTTACTAAGGTCCTACGAGCAGTACTTC; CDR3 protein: CASSPWDSELLLRSYEQYF
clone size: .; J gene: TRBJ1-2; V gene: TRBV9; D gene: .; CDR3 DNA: TGTGCCAGCAGCGGAGGGTTGGGCTACACCTTC; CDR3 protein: CASSGGLGYTF
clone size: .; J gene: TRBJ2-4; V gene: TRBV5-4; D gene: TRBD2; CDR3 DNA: TGTGCCAGCAGGCGGGAGGGGTCCAAAAACATTCAGTACTTC; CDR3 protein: CASRREGSKNIQYF
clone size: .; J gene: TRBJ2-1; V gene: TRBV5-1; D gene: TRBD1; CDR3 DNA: TGCGCCAGCAGCGTCGGATCAGGGGGAAGGTCCTACAATGAGCAGTTCTTC; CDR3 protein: CASSVGSGGRSYNEQFF
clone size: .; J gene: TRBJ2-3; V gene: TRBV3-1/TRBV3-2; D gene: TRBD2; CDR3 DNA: TGTGCCAGCGCTTTAGCGGGAGGGAAACTTTTTACTAGCACAGATACGCAGTATTTT; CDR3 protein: CASALAGGKLFTSTDTQYF
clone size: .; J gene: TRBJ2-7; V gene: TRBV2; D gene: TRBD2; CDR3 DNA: TGTGCCAGCCGGACTAGCGGCAATAGCTACGAGCAGTACTTC; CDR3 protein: CASRTSGNSYEQYF
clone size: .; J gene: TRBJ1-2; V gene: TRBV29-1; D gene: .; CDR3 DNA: TGCAGCGTGTTCAGGGTTACGGACTATGGCTACACCTTC; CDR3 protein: CSVFRVTDYGYTF
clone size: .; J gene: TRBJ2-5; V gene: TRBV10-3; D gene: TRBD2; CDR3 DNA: TGTGCCATCAGTGAGGGACTAGCGGGAGAGACCCAGTACTTC; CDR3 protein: CAISEGLAGETQYF
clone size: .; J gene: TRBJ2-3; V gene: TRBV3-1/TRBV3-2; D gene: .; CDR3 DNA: TGTGCCAGCAGCCTGAGAGCCCTCCTAACGGGGGGCACAGATACGCAGTATTTT; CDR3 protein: CASSLRALLTGGTDTQYF
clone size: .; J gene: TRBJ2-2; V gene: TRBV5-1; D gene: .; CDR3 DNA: TGCGCCAGCAGCCCCCTCGGGAACACCGGGGAGCTGTTTTTT; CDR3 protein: CASSPLGNTGELFF
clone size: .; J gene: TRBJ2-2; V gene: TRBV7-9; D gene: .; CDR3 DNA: TGTGCCAGCAGCTTGCAGGGGTTTGGGACCGGGGAGCTGTTTTTT; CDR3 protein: CASSLQGFGTGELFF
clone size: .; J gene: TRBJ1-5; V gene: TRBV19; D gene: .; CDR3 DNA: TGTGCCAGTAGTATAGGAGGGAGTAGGGCTTATAGCAATCAGCCCCAGCATTTT; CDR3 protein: CASSIGGSRAYSNQPQHF
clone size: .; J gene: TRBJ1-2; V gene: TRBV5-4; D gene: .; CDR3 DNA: TGTGCCAGCAGCTTACCGGGGTCCGATGGCTACACCTTC; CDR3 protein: CASSLPGSDGYTF
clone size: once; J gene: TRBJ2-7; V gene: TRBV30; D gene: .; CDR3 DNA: TGTGCCTGGAGTCGGGGGTCTAGTGCCACCTACGAGCAGTACTTC; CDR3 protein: CAWSRGSSATYEQYF
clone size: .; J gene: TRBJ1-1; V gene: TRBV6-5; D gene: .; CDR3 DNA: TGTGCCAGCAGTTACGGGGGCACCGGGAAAGCTTTCTTT; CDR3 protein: CASSYGGTGKAFF
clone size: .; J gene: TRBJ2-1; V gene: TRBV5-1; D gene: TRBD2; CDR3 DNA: TGCGCCAGCAGCTTGAACAATGAAGCGGGACGTTATTACAATGAGCAGTTCTTC; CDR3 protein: CASSLNNEAGRYYNEQFF
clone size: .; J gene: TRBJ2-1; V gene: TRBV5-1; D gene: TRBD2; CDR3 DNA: TGCGCCAGCAGCTTTTCTAGCGGGACCTACAATGAGCAGTTCTTC; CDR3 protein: CASSFSSGTYNEQFF
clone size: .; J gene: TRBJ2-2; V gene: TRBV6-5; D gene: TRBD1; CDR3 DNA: TGTGCCAGCAGTTACTTGACAGGGGACGGGGAGCTGTTTTTT; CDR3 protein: CASSYLTGDGELFF
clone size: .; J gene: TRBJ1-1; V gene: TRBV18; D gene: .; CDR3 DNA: TGTGCCAGCTCACCAGACGAGGAGGGTTGGCCCACTGAAGCTTTCTTT; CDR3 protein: CASSPDEEGWPTEAFF
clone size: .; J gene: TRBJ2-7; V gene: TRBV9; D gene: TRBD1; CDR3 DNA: TGTGCCAGCAGCATAGGACAGGGGCTCTACGAGCAGTACTTC; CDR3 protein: CASSIGQGLYEQYF
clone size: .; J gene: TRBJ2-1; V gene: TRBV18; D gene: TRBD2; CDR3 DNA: TGTGCCAGCTCATCAGCGGGGGGGACCTACAATGAGCAGTTCTTC; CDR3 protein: CASSSAGGTYNEQFF
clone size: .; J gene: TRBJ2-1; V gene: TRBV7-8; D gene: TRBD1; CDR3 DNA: TGTGCCAGCAGCGGAGAGGACAGGAGCAATGAGCAGTTCTTC; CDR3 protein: CASSGEDRSNEQFF
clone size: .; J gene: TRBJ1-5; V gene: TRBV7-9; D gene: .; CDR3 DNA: TGTGCCAGCAGCTTAGGGGCTAATCAGCCCCAGCATTTT; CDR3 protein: CASSLGANQPQHF
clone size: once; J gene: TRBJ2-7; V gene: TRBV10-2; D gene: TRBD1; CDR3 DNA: TGCGCCAGCAGTGAGCCCAACCTACAGGGGGCGCGACTCTACGAGCAGTACTTC; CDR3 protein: CASSEPNLQGARLYEQYF
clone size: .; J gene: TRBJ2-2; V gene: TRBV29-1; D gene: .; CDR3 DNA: TGCAGCGTTGACGGGTACCAAGGGGTGGCCGGGGAGCTGTTTTTT; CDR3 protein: CSVDGYQGVAGELFF
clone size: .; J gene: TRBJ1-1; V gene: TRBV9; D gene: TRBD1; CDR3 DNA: TGTGCCAGCAGGGACAGGGTTGGGACTGAAGCTTTCTTT; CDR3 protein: CASRDRVGTEAFF
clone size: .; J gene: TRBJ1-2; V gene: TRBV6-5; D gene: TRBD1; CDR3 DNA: TGTGCCAGCAGGTACAACAGGGGACACTATGGCTACACCTTC; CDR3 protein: CASRYNRGHYGYTF
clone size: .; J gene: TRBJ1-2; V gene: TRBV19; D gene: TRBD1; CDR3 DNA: TGTGCCAGTAGGGAGATTCAGACAGGGAACTATGGCTACACCTTC; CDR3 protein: CASREIQTGNYGYTF
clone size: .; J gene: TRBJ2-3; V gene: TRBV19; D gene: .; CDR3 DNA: TGTGCCAGTAGTCGGGGGTTGGGGGTCACAGATACGCAGTATTTT; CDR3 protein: CASSRGLGVTDTQYF
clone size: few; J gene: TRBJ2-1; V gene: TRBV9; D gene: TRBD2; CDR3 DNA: TGTGCCAGCAGCGTATCTAGCGGAAGCTCCTACAATGAGCAGTTCTTC; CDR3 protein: CASSVSSGSSYNEQFF
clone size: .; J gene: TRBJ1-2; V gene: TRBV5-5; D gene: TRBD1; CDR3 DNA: TGTGCCAGCAGCCCCGGGACAGGGGGTAGGAACGACTATGGCTACACCTTC; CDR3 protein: CASSPGTGGRNDYGYTF
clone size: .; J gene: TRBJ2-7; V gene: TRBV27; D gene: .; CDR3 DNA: TGTGCCAGCAGCCCCCCCCTCCTCAGGCCCGAGGAGCAGTACTTC; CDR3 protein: CASSPPLLRPEEQYF
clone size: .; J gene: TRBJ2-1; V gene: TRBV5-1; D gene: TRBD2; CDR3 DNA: TGCGCCAGCAGTTTAGCGGGAGGAGGTTCCTACAATGAGCAGTTCTTC; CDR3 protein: CASSLAGGGSYNEQFF
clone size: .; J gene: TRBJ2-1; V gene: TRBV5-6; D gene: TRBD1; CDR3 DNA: TGTGCCAGCAGCTTACCGACAGGGGGATACAATGAGCAGTTCTTC; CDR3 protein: CASSLPTGGYNEQFF
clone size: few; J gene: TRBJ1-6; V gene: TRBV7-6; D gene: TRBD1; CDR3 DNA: TGTGCCAGCAGCTTAACCCAGGGGGAAAATTCACCCCTCCACTTT; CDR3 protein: CASSLTQGENSPLHF
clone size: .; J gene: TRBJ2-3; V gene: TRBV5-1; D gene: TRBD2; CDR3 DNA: TGCGCCAGCAGCTTGGGGACTAGCGGGACCACAGATACGCAGTATTTT; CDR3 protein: CASSLGTSGTTDTQYF
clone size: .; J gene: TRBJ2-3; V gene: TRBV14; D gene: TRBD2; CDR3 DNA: TGTGCCAGCAGCCTCTCAATCGGACTAGCAGGCACAGATACGCAGTATTTT; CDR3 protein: CASSLSIGLAGTDTQYF
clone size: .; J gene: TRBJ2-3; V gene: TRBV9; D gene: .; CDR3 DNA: TGTGCCAGCAGCGAGACGACTAGTCCACTCACAGATACGCAGTATTTT; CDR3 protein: CASSETTSPLTDTQYF
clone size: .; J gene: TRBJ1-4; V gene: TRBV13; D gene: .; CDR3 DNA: TGTGCCAGCAGCCCGATTAATGAGTCAACTAATGAAAAACTGTTTTTT; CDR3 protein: CASSPINESTNEKLFF
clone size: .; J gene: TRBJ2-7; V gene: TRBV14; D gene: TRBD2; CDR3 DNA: TGTGCCAGCAGACTAGCGGGAGGGTTGTCTCGGGAGCAGTACTTC; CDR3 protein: CASRLAGGLSREQYF
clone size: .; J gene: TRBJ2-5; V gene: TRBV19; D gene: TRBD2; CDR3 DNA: TGTGCCAGTAGTGGACTAGCGGGAGGGCAAGAGACCCAGTACTTC; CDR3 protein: CASSGLAGGQETQYF
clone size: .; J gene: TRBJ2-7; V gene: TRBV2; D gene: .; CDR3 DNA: TGTGCCAGCAGTCAGCAGGGCTACGAGCAGTACTTC; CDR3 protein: CASSQQGYEQYF
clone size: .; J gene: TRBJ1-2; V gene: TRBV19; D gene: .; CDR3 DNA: TGTGCCAGTTGGGAGGCAGGGCTAAACTATGGCTACACCTTC; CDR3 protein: CASWEAGLNYGYTF
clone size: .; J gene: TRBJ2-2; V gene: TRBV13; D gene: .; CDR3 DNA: TGTGCCAGCAGCTTAGAACTAAAGAACACCGGGGAGCTGTTTTTT; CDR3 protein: CASSLELKNTGELFF